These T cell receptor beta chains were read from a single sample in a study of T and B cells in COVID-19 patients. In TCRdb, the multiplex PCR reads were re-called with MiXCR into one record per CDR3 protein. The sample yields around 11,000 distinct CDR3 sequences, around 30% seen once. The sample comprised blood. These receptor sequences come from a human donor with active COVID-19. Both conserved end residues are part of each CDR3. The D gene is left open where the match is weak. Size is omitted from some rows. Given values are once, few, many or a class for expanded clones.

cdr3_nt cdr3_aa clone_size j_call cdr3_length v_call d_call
TGTGCCAGCAGCTGGACTAGCGAGGGCACAGATACGCAGTATTTT CASSWTSEGTDTQYF . TRBJ2-3 15 TRBV5-6 TRBD2
TGTGCCAGCTCACAGGGTATGAACACTGAAGCTTTCTTT CASSQGMNTEAFF few TRBJ1-1 13 TRBV18 .
TGCGCCAGCAGCTTACCGGGACAGACCACAGATACGCAGTATTTT CASSLPGQTTDTQYF . TRBJ2-3 15 TRBV5-1 TRBD1
TGTGCCAGCAGTACTAGCGGGGGCGGAGATACGCAGTATTTT CASSTSGGGDTQYF medium-sized TRBJ2-3 14 TRBV12-3/TRBV12-4 TRBD2
TGTGCCAGCTCACCGCAGGCTTTCAACACTGAAGCTTTCTTT CASSPQAFNTEAFF few TRBJ1-1 14 TRBV18 .
TGTGCCAGCTCACCATTCCAGAGTGCTTCCTACGAGCAGTACTTC CASSPFQSASYEQYF . TRBJ2-7 15 TRBV18 .
TGTGCCAGTAGTTGGGGGGGTCAAAACACTGAAGCTTTCTTT CASSWGGQNTEAFF medium-sized TRBJ1-1 14 TRBV19 .
TGCGCCAGCAGCTTTAGCGGGGGGGCAACAGATACGCAGTATTTT CASSFSGGATDTQYF . TRBJ2-3 15 TRBV5-1 TRBD2
TGTGCCAGTAGTATATTCAGGGATTCACCCCTCCACTTT CASSIFRDSPLHF . TRBJ1-6 13 TRBV19 .
TGTGCCAGCTCACCACCCAGTTTCCGGCGGAGTGCTGAAGCTTTCTTT CASSPPSFRRSAEAFF few TRBJ1-1 16 TRBV18 .
TGCGCCAGCAGCTTGGGGGGAGGGGCCAACGTCCTGACTTTC CASSLGGGANVLTF . TRBJ2-6 14 TRBV5-1 .
TGTGCCAGCAGTTTAAACAGCTATGGCTACACCTTC CASSLNSYGYTF few TRBJ1-2 12 TRBV27 .
TGTGCCAGCAGCTTACGCAGGGACGGCCGTCTGGGGACCGGGGAGCTGTTTTTT CASSLRRDGRLGTGELFF medium-sized TRBJ2-2 18 TRBV11-1 .
TGTGCCAGCTCACTCGACAGGGGCTACGAGCAGTACTTC CASSLDRGYEQYF medium-sized TRBJ2-7 13 TRBV18 TRBD1
TGTGCCAGCAGCGCCAAAAGGGTAACTAATGAAAAACTGTTTTTT CASSAKRVTNEKLFF few TRBJ1-4 15 TRBV6-6 .
TGTGCCAGTAGTCCAGTTTGGGGCCAAGAGACCCAGTACTTC CASSPVWGQETQYF medium-sized TRBJ2-5 14 TRBV19 .
TGCGCCAGCAGCCTCGGACTAGCCAATGAGCAGTTCTTC CASSLGLANEQFF . TRBJ2-1 13 TRBV5-1 TRBD2
TGTGCCAGCAGTTTATTGGGATCTGAAGCTTTCTTT CASSLLGSEAFF few TRBJ1-1 12 TRBV27 .
TGTGCCAGCAGTTCGGGACGCGGGACAACTAATGAAAAACTGTTTTTT CASSSGRGTTNEKLFF . TRBJ1-4 16 TRBV6-2/TRBV6-3 .
TGTGCCACCAGTGATCCCACCGGGACAGGTACGAGCACCGGGGAGCTGTTTTTT CATSDPTGTGTSTGELFF . TRBJ2-2 18 TRBV24-1 TRBD1
TGTGCCAGCAGGCGAGACGGCTACGAGCAGTACTTC CASRRDGYEQYF medium-sized TRBJ2-7 12 TRBV6-2/TRBV6-3 .
TGCAGCCAAGGGGGGCGGGGGTACAATGAGCAGTTCTTC CSQGGRGYNEQFF . TRBJ2-1 13 TRBV20-1 .
TGTGCCAGCAGTTACTCAGATACGCAGTATTTT CASSYSDTQYF medium-sized TRBJ2-3 11 TRBV6-5 .
TGTGCCAGCAGCTCTCCTAATGCGGGAGGGTATGACACTGAAGCTTTCTTT CASSSPNAGGYDTEAFF . TRBJ1-1 17 TRBV5-4 .
TGCAGCGTTGTTGGGGGGTGGACAGATACGCAGTATTTT CSVVGGWTDTQYF large TRBJ2-3 13 TRBV29-1 .
TGTGCCAGCAGTTACTCGAACAGGGGGTCACCCCTCCACTTT CASSYSNRGSPLHF few TRBJ1-6 14 TRBV6-5 TRBD1
TGCAGCGCCCGGACCGGGACAGGGGCTCGAGACGAGCAGTACTTC CSARTGTGARDEQYF medium-sized TRBJ2-7 15 TRBV29-1 TRBD1
TGTGCCAGCGGGGGACCCGGTAGCTCCTATAATTCACCCCTCCACTTT CASGGPGSSYNSPLHF . TRBJ1-6 16 TRBV2 .
TGTGCCAGCAGCCTCAGCCCGCGGGGCGGCTACACCTTC CASSLSPRGGYTF few TRBJ1-2 13 TRBV7-2 .
TGTGCCAGCAGCTTAATCACAGGACCCCACTATGGCTACACCTTC CASSLITGPHYGYTF . TRBJ1-2 15 TRBV7-9 .
TGTGCCAGCAGACAACAAAGCTCCTATAATTCACCCCTCCACTTT CASRQQSSYNSPLHF few TRBJ1-6 15 TRBV6-5 .
TGTGCCAGCAGTCCCTTCCGGTACATCGAGGATGAGCAGTTCTTC CASSPFRYIEDEQFF medium-sized TRBJ2-1 15 TRBV27 .
TGTGCCAGCTCACCCCTGGGCCAGGAGACCCAGTACTTC CASSPLGQETQYF medium-sized TRBJ2-5 13 TRBV18 .
TGTGCCAGCAGCTTAATCGGGGGGAGCACAGATACGCAGTATTTT CASSLIGGSTDTQYF few TRBJ2-3 15 TRBV7-9 TRBD2
TGTGCCAGCAGCCAGGGACAGGGGTACAATCAGCCCCAGCATTTT CASSQGQGYNQPQHF . TRBJ1-5 15 TRBV12-3/TRBV12-4 TRBD1
TGTGCCAGTAGTATAGGGGGGACAGTTATGTCGCCCCAGCATTTT CASSIGGTVMSPQHF medium-sized TRBJ1-5 15 TRBV19 TRBD1
TGTGCCTGGAGTGTACACCTCGGATCCACAGATACGCAGTATTTT CAWSVHLGSTDTQYF medium-sized TRBJ2-3 15 TRBV30 .
TGTGCCAGCTCACCAGACAGATACAATGAGCAGTTCTTC CASSPDRYNEQFF medium-sized TRBJ2-1 13 TRBV18 .
TGTGCCAGCAAGATGGGGGGCGCGAATAATTCACCCCTCCACTTT CASKMGGANNSPLHF . TRBJ1-6 15 TRBV6-5 .
TGTGCCAGTAGTTCCGGATACCGGGACGTTAGCAATCAGCCCCAGCATTTT CASSSGYRDVSNQPQHF few TRBJ1-5 17 TRBV19 .
TGTGCCAGCAGTGGTGGGGGGATAGGCAATTCACCCCTCCACTTT CASSGGGIGNSPLHF few TRBJ1-6 15 TRBV6-1 .